This T cell receptor beta chain is drawn from a study of cytomegalovirus exposure and HLA in healthy donors. On the study more broadly: The study placed over 65% of its approximately 380 genotyped donors in the Caucasian-associated ancestry cluster.

The PCR contained 60 Vbeta and 13 Jbeta primers. Assay used: immunoSEQ multiplex PCR; TCRdb lists only in-frame clones, some missing. Found here are 150,000 to 180,000 clones, over 60% of them singletons; the top ten hold about 4%. This clone is a singleton in its sample. Antigen specificity is unknown. The germline gives CDR1 MNHEY, CDR2 SMNVEV (reference sequence). CDR3 length: 13 amino acids. V lost 3 bases, J lost 8 bases, and 6 bases stayed unmatched. The study, taken as a whole, reports: Being indistinguishable, some V segments were excluded, TRBV6-2 and TRBV6-3 among them. The study listed roughly 160 cytomegalovirus-associated TCR beta chains. Presence/absence analyses treated sequencing depth as roughly uniform across donors.

The sample taken for sequencing was PBMCs. The clonotype comes from a middle-aged woman in good health and CMV-seronegative. V gene TRBV27 combines with J gene TRBJ1-2, with TRBD1 identical over 7 bases. The CDR3 spells CASSFVGQAGYTF. As DNA, the CDR3 is TGTGCCAGCAGTTTCGTTGGACAGGCAGGCTACACCTTC.